Sequencing of this T cell receptor beta chain was carried out in a study of blood T cell repertoires in COVID-19. Study in general: COVID-19 samples from acute and convalescent phases originated in the United States, Italy and Spain. From T cells, B-cell-depleted T cells, or PBMCs came the material, which was cDNA or gDNA.

CDR1 and CDR2 (germline): MNHEY, SVGAGI. V was trimmed by 7 bases and J by 4 bases, leaving 11 bases between them. The CDR3 loop spans 13 amino acids. Profiled with immunoSEQ multiplex PCR; TCRdb holds only in-frame clones, not every one. Among around 230,000 clones listed, 75% to 90% were seen once. This sequence was found in a man aged 25 to 40 who had recovered from COVID-19. The sequencing sample was made of peripheral blood. V usage is TRBV6-5 and J usage is TRBJ1-3, with D uncertain. The CDR3, as DNA: TGTGCCAGCATTCCGGGAGCCGGAAACACCATATATTTT. This gives the protein CASIPGAGNTIYF.